One and the same sample provided the 28 T cell receptor beta chains below, sequenced in a study of vaccination and CD4 T cells after COVID-19. Described treatment: approximately 10-day PBMC culture with coronavirus spike peptide pools or control peptides (ViraFEST assay). Once obtained from cultured CD4+ T cells, the DNA was sequenced using the Oncomine TCR Beta short-read assay. MiXCR, run by TCRdb on the PCR reads, gives a single entry per CDR3 protein. The sample contains roughly 15,000 distinct CDR3 sequences, about 46% of which appear only once. No cognate antigen is known for these TCRs. Sequencing was done on a sample of CD4+ T cells from blood, cultured in vitro. These receptors were taken from a human donor who had recovered from COVID-19.

CDR3 protein: CASSFLGRNSPLHF. CDR3 nucleotides: TGTGCCAGCAGCTTCCTGGGCCGGAATTCACCCCTCCACTTT. V usage is TRBV5-4 and J usage is TRBJ1-6; unclear D gene. V dropped 2 bases and J dropped 7 bases, with 10 bases sitting between them. This CDR3 comprises 14 residues. Germline loops: CDR1 SGHNT, CDR2 YYREEE (reference sequence).

This clonotype was detected only a few times. The V and J genes are TRBV12-3 or TRBV12-4 and TRBJ2-2; a possible D gene is TRBD2 (5 bases). V lost 10 bases, J lost 6 bases, and 24 bases lay in between. CDR3 length: 16 residues. The DNA of the CDR3 is TGTGCCACCTCCCCCGGGATCCGAGAAGCGGCCGGGGAGCTGTTTTTT. Protein sequence: CATSPGIREAAGELFF.

This clonotype rates as medium-sized. The genes are TRBV7-2 and TRBJ2-7; maybe TRBD2 (6 bases). V was shortened by 2 bases and J by 2 bases, with 10 bases between the two germline ends. CDR3 length equals 14 residues. Germline V gene sequence: CDR1 SGHTA, CDR2 FQGNSA. CDR3 coding DNA: TGTGCCAGCAGCTTATCCGGGGAGGCCTACGAGCAGTACTTC. It encodes CASSLSGEAYEQYF.

The chain employs TRBV25-1 and TRBJ1-4, with a possible D match to TRBD1 (5 bases). The length of the CDR3 is 14 residues. Trimming pared 5 bases from V and 6 bases from J, leaving 13 bases between. Per germline, CDR1 MGHDK and CDR2 SYGVNS. CDR3 residues: CASSLRDGHEKLFF. The CDR3, as DNA: TGTGCCAGCAGTCTTAGGGACGGTCATGAAAAACTGTTTTTT.

The chain uses TRBV30 and TRBJ1-2; D remains unclear. There are 14 residues in the CDR3. Trimming took 3 bases from V and 7 from J, leaving 18 bases between them. Germline V CDR1 and CDR2: GTSNPN, SVGIG (reference sequence). CDR3 sequence (DNA): TGTGCCTGGAGCGGGTTAAGGACGGCGGGTGGCTACACCTTC. The encoded protein is CAWSGLRTAGGYTF.

This clonotype was seen just once. The gene calls are TRBV4-1 and TRBJ2-1, with TRBD2 matching over 8 bases. The CDR3 is 15 residues long. With 2 bases clipped from V and 6 bases from J, the junction kept 6 bases outside the gene matches. In germline, CDR1 is MGHRA, CDR2 YSYEKL. The CDR3 spells CASSQSGTRINEQFF. The CDR3 DNA sequence: TGCGCCAGCAGCCAATCCGGGACTAGGATCAATGAGCAGTTCTTC.

This clonotype has a handful of counts. The chain combines TRBV6-2 or TRBV6-3 with TRBJ1-5; D gene uncertain. Germline CDR1 is MNHEY and CDR2 is SVGEGT. The CDR3 contains 15 residues. V was shortened by 6 bases and J by 3 bases, with 15 bases between the two germline ends. The CDR3, as DNA: TGTGCCAGCAGGCCCAGATGGGCCCTCAATCAGCCCCAGCATTTT. Its protein is CASRPRWALNQPQHF.

The V and J genes are TRBV7-9 and TRBJ1-1; D unresolved. CDR1 and CDR2 (germline): SEHNR, FQNEAQ (reference sequence). The CDR3 loop spans 16 amino acids. V lost 5 bases to trimming and J lost 0 bases, with 16 bases between them. In nucleotides, the CDR3 is TGTGCCAGCAGCCTATCGGACGGAAGACTGAACACTGAAGCTTTCTTT. Encoded protein: CASSLSDGRLNTEAFF. Supplemented by reference TRBV7-9 and TRBJ1-1, the full variable domain reads DTGVSQNPRHKITKRGQNVTFRCDPISEHNRLYWYRQTLGQGPEFLTYFQNEAQLEKSRLLSDRFSAERPKGSFSTLEIQRTEQGDSAMYLCASSLSDGRLNTEAFFGQGTRLTVV.

V gene TRBV20-1 combines with J gene TRBJ1-1; TRBD1 matches at 7 bases. Losses at the gene ends were 5 bases for V and 5 bases for J; bases not matched to a gene: 8. Germline assignment: CDR1 DFQATT and CDR2 SNEGSKA (reference sequence). The CDR3 runs to 13 residues. CDR3 in DNA: TGCAGTGCTTGGGCAGGGGGTAGAACTGAAGCTTTCTTT. Its translation is CSAWAGGRTEAFF.

The CDR3 DNA is TGTGCCAGCAGCTTCGGGACAGGGACCTACGAGCAGTACTTC. Protein product: CASSFGTGTYEQYF. This sequence joins TRBV7-9 and TRBJ2-7, with TRBD1 identical over 9 bases. The CDR3 loop spans 14 amino acids. The V segment lost 3 bases and the J segment 2 bases; nucleotides outside the gene matches: 2. CDR1 and CDR2 from the germline V gene are SEHNR and FQNEAQ (reference sequence).

The CDR3 nucleotides are TGTGCCAGCAGTACCCAGTTTCGCCCAGAGGGCTATGGCTACACCTTC. Its protein is CASSTQFRPEGYGYTF. V gene TRBV28 combines with J gene TRBJ1-2; D gene uncertain. V was trimmed by 5 bases and J by 4 bases, leaving 20 bases between them. Germline V gene data show CDR1 as MDHEN and CDR2 as SYDVKM. The CDR3 has 16 amino acids.

This clonotype was counted between two and nine times. The chain employs TRBV7-9 and TRBJ2-1, with D possibly matching TRBD1 (5 bases). Per the germline V gene, CDR1 is SEHNR and CDR2 is FQNEAQ (reference sequence). The CDR3 totals 11 residues. V gave up 9 bases and J gave up 14 bases, with 17 bases separating them. CDR3 loop: CASSTGSLEFF. In nucleotides, the CDR3 is TGTGCCAGTAGTACAGGCTCTCTCGAGTTCTTC.

This chain connects TRBV20-1 to TRBJ2-6; D gene ambiguous. CDR3 size: 14 residues. From germline, CDR1 is DFQATT and CDR2 SNEGSKA (reference sequence). V was pared by 3 bases and J by 0 bases, with 6 bases between. CDR3 sequence (DNA): TGCAGTGCTAGGGGGAACTCTGGGGCCAACGTCCTGACTTTC. This encodes CSARGNSGANVLTF.

The chain uses TRBV20-1 and TRBJ1-1, with unresolved D. The CDR3 is 11 amino acids. Germline CDR1 DFQATT, CDR2 SNEGSKA (reference sequence). V dropped 7 bases and J dropped 0 bases, with 6 bases sitting between them. The CDR3 protein is CSVTMNTEAFF. CDR3 sequence (DNA): TGCAGTGTCACGATGAACACTGAAGCTTTCTTT.

V usage is TRBV6-1 and J usage is TRBJ2-2; D not certain. V shed 0 bases and J shed 8 bases, with 7 bases lying between them. The germline CDR1 and CDR2 sequences are MNHNS and SASEGT. CDR3 length equals 13 residues. The CDR3 here is CASSEAPGGELFF. CDR3 in DNA: TGTGCCAGCAGTGAAGCTCCAGGTGGGGAGCTGTTTTTT.

V is TRBV6-1 and J is TRBJ1-1; maybe TRBD1 (6 bases). V was cut by 11 bases and J by 8 bases, with 21 bases left in between. CDR1 and CDR2 from the germline V gene are MNHNS and SASEGT. The CDR3 contains 13 residues. CDR3 sequence (DNA): TGTGCCGGCGAGACCCCCTTACAGGGAGAAGCTTTCTTT. It encodes CAGETPLQGEAFF.

The V and J genes are TRBV11-3 and TRBJ2-7; D is uncertain. With 5 bases removed from V and 2 bases from J, the gap between germline ends came to 7 bases. The germline V gene encodes CDR1 SGHNT and CDR2 YENEEA. This CDR3 is 12 amino acids long. CDR3 protein: CASSPKTYEQYF. CDR3 coding DNA: TGTGCCAGCAGCCCAAAGACCTACGAGCAGTACTTC.

This chain joins TRBV20-1 and TRBJ1-1; a weak D match, TRBD1 (5 bases). The CDR3 runs 15 residues. Germline V gene data show CDR1 as DFQATT and CDR2 as SNEGSKA (reference sequence). The V gene lost 0 bases and the J gene lost 0 bases, with 11 bases spanning the gap. The CDR3 spells CSARDGRGLNTEAFF. CDR3 bases: TGCAGTGCTAGAGATGGACGGGGGTTGAACACTGAAGCTTTCTTT.

This chain joins TRBV19 and TRBJ1-2, with 7 bases that match TRBD1. This CDR3 contains 13 residues. CDR1 is LNHDA, CDR2 SQIVND, per germline (reference sequence). Trimming at V came to 7 bases and at J to 7 bases, leaving 9 bases not matched to a gene. The CDR3 sequence: CASTVTGVGGYTF. DNA of the CDR3: TGTGCCAGTACCGTCACAGGGGTGGGTGGCTACACCTTC.

This clonotype was counted a few times. The chain joins TRBV30 to TRBJ1-5; perhaps TRBD1 as D (6 bases). Germline loops: CDR1 GTSNPN, CDR2 SVGIG (reference sequence). This CDR3 has 15 residues. Trimming stripped 1 base from V and 4 bases from J, with 14 bases between. The CDR3 loop is CAWSGAGVVNQPQHF. CDR3 nucleotide sequence: TGTGCCTGGAGTGGGGCAGGGGTAGTTAATCAGCCCCAGCATTTT.

This chain connects TRBV12-3 or TRBV12-4 to TRBJ2-1; perhaps TRBD1 as D (6 bases). CDR3 length equals 15 residues. Trimming shortened V by 6 bases and J by 2 bases, and 14 bases separated the two germline ends. For the CDR3, the DNA is TGTGCCAGCAGCCCACAGGGATATGCCTACAATGAGCAGTTCTTC. Its protein is CASSPQGYAYNEQFF.

The chain uses TRBV7-2 and TRBJ1-1, with a weak D call TRBD1 (5 bases). The V and J ends lost 1 base and 11 bases respectively, with 17 bases between them. CDR1 SGHTA and CDR2 FQGNSA come from the germline V gene. There are 14 residues in the CDR3. In DNA form, the CDR3 reads TGTGCCAGCAGCTTAGGGGGACCCAAACCTGGGGCTTTCTTT. Amino acid sequence: CASSLGGPKPGAFF.

This clonotype was counted between two and nine times. V is TRBV5-1 and J is TRBJ1-1; TRBD1 aligns across 7 bases. Germline CDR1 is SGHRS and CDR2 is YFSETQ. The V and J ends lost 4 bases and 0 bases, in that order; junction bases with no gene match: 3. There are 14 residues in the CDR3. CDR3 sequence reads: CASSTGTVNTEAFF. CDR3 sequence (DNA): TGCGCCAGCAGCACGGGGACAGTGAACACTGAAGCTTTCTTT.

V is TRBV19 and J is TRBJ2-7; D is unresolved. V shed 5 bases and J shed 1 base, with 12 bases lying between them. The CDR3 has 14 amino acids. Germline lookup yields CDR1 LNHDA and CDR2 SQIVND (reference sequence). This CDR3 is CASSPRHSSYEQYF. Here the CDR3 DNA reads TGTGCCAGTAGTCCAAGACACAGTTCCTACGAGCAGTACTTC.

This chain links TRBV27 with TRBJ1-5; D may be TRBD1 (5 bases). Looked up from germline, CDR1 is MNHEY and CDR2 is SMNVEV (reference sequence). The V gene lost 6 bases and the J gene lost 9 bases, with 21 bases spanning the gap. This CDR3 region has 15 residues. CDR3 protein: CASSLTSGGLGPQHF. CDR3 nucleotide sequence: TGTGCCAGCAGCCTTACCTCCGGGGGTCTTGGGCCCCAGCATTTT.

Only a few counts were recorded for this clonotype. The chain combines TRBV12-3 or TRBV12-4 with TRBJ1-6, with 10 positions matching TRBD1. Unmatched junction bases numbered 6, after V lost 7 bases and J lost 9 bases. The CDR3 runs 14 residues. CDR3 loop: CASNDRGQSSPLHF. CDR3 nucleotide sequence: TGTGCCAGCAACGACAGGGGGCAAAGTTCACCCCTCCACTTT.

The V gene is TRBV7-2, the J gene TRBJ1-2; 7 bases are a match to TRBD1. The CDR3 has 15 residues. Germline lookup yields CDR1 SGHTA and CDR2 FQGNSA. J lost 3 bases, V lost 5 bases, and 9 bases had no gene match. The CDR3 DNA reads TGTGCCAGCAGCATTCAGGGGGGTCCGGACTATGGCTACACCTTC. This encodes CASSIQGGPDYGYTF.

CDR3 sequence (DNA): TGTGCCAGCAGGTCGGGACAGGCGTACCAAGAGACCCAGTACTTC. This gives the protein CASRSGQAYQETQYF. The chain combines TRBV6-1 with TRBJ2-5, with 8 bases aligning to TRBD1. This CDR3 region has 15 residues. The germline V gene encodes CDR1 MNHNS and CDR2 SASEGT. V shed 6 bases and J 0 bases; nucleotides not matched to a gene: 6.